This T cell receptor beta chain was sequenced in a study of blood T cell repertoires in COVID-19. Whole-study context: In each case, the material was cDNA or gDNA derived from T cells, B-cell-depleted T cells, or PBMCs.

Data came from immunoSEQ multiplex PCR; TCRdb stores just in-frame clones and leaves some out. Here the sample spans tens of thousands of clones, around 90% being singletons. The CDR3 sequence is 16 residues long. The germline CDR1 and CDR2 sequences are MGHRA and YSYEKL. Trimming left V 1 base short and J 5 bases short, with 15 bases between. This sequence originates from a male donor with acute or convalescent COVID-19. V usage is TRBV4-1 and J usage is TRBJ2-4; D perhaps matches TRBD2 (5 bases). Sequenced: peripheral blood. The CDR3 DNA is TGCGCCAGCAGCCAAGGCGGCTGGCAGAGGGAAAACATTCAGTACTTC. This translates into CASSQGGWQRENIQYF.